This TCR beta chain originates from a study of shared clonotypes between healthy human individuals (TCRdb year 2020). About the study as a whole: A couple of women and a few men aged 18 to 49 years were included in the cohort. Per donor, three plates each were used for CD4 naive and CD4 memory, two for CD8 naive, and one for CD8 memory. Blood TCR repertoires of roughly 5 healthy adults were deeply sequenced to estimate repertoire size and the extent of clonotype sharing between individuals. Libraries were prepared and TCR repertoires were sequenced by different laboratories using diverse techniques, in order to increase sequencing depth and limit assay-specific biases. Leukapheresis yielded between about 0.9 and 10 billion PBMCs per donor. What the work shows at the level of the full study, not this receptor alone: Incomplete sequencing was indicated by rarefaction of sorted-subset datasets, despite the large sequencing depth. Across a few donors, 5% to 6% of naive CD4, roughly 3.4% of naive CD8, 2.3% of memory CD4, and approximately 0.4% of memory CD8 clonotypes were shared. Pairwise subsampling indicated that sequencing depth was expected to affect the degree of clonotype sharing among donors. Sampling was restricted to blood, and TCR repertoires in tissue are likely to differ from TCR repertoires in blood. Compared with non-shared clonotypes, the clonotypes found in all four sorted-subset donors had higher generation probabilities. The genetic and exposure-history diversity represented was limited by the small number of donors. Estimated clonotype richness was generally larger for naive than for memory subsets.

As for this clone: It has no known antigen specificity. No much larger clonotype is one base removed from it; base qualities were not supplied.

Donors were healthy HIV-negative adults with no recently reported acute infections or vaccinations. Every donor was a Caucasian adult residing in Nashville, Tennessee, USA. CD4+ T cells were enriched by magnetic negative selection; naive cells were then positively selected on CD45RA, and the negative fraction formed the memory subset. Blood was collected by leukapheresis, and PBMCs were isolated by Ficoll-Histopaque density gradient centrifugation and then cryopreserved in liquid nitrogen vapor phase. Purity and quantity of every magnetically sorted T cell population were checked by analytical flow cytometry. From each sorted fraction, genomic DNA was isolated and quantified by UV absorbance on a Nanodrop 2000c. The CDR3 has 15 amino acids, counting the end cysteine and phenylalanine. The sequence is cut down to CDR3 DNA, 45 bases in frame from base 1. The germline V gene sets CDR1 to SGHVS and CDR2 to FQNEAQ. V gives up 4 bases and J gives up 4 bases, and the segment between their germline ends measures 17 bases.

TCR CDR3 regions were amplified from genomic DNA by multiplex PCR using the deep immunoSEQ assay. Genomic DNA extracted from each cell subset was distributed evenly over all wells of several immunoSEQ 96-well plates, and each plate served as one replicate. For sorted subsets, around 200 ng genomic DNA, equal to tens of thousands of T cell genomes, was loaded into each replicate PCR. Purified libraries were quantified with a Qubit 3.0 fluorometer, sized on a Bioanalyzer 2100, and re-quantified with the KAPA Library Quantification kit. Every immunoSEQ 96-well plate was sequenced on a dedicated single-read 150-cycle Illumina NextSeq 550 flow cell. As for the authors' bioinformatics: Because only junctional sequences without quality scores were contained in the immunoSEQ output, filtering matching that applied to full-length reads could not be performed. To assign V/J genes and CDR3, sequences were annotated against IMGT germline references using PyIR, a Python wrapper for IgBLAST v1.9. Reads with weak V/J assignments (E-value above 1e-6), missing CDR3, stop codons, out-of-frame junctions, or ambiguous translated residues were removed. V3J clonotypes were defined as sequences sharing an identical inferred V gene, J gene, and CDR3 amino acid sequence. Percentage overlap between repertoires was calculated by dividing the number of shared unique clonotypes by the size of the smaller repertoire. Three approaches were used to assess repertoire richness: RTK rarefaction, the Chao1 estimator, and Recon v2.1 estimates of unobserved clonotypes. Generation probabilities were computed with OLGA for all TCRbeta clonotypes obtained by the gDNA method from a few donors. The table was pulled from immuneACCESS by TCRdb, which kept in-frame rearrangements only. Such tables lose some clones; where checked, under half of the loss comes from unresolved V genes, and the rest has no known cause. V and J calls and clone size follow that table, whereas D and trimming were derived from the DNA. Counted in this sample were roughly 2.4 million clones; about 94% of them appeared once. The ten largest account for roughly 0.13% of the sample.

The receptor comes from a young man in good health. The chain is made from TRBV7-8 and TRBJ2-7, with the D segment identity uncertain. The sequenced sample consisted of naive CD4+ T cells sorted from blood. The intended sense of this specimen's cell subset or site label: CD45RA+ positively selected. The DNA is as follows: TGTGCCAGCAGCTCAGACCGTCTTCACTTGTACGAGCAGTACTTC. It encodes CASSSDRLHLYEQYF.